Below, 21 T cell receptor beta chains from the same sample are listed, as sequenced in a study of blood T cell repertoires in COVID-19. The data were produced by immunoSEQ multiplex PCR, yet TCRdb's version contains in-frame clones alone and is incomplete. This repertoire shows some 170,000 clones, 85% found once; its top ten account for approximately 8%. What was sequenced was peripheral blood. These receptors came from a woman aged 60-75 years with acute or convalescent COVID-19.

This clone appeared once. The gene calls are TRBV5-1 and TRBJ2-2, with TRBD2 matching over 8 bases. CDR3 length: 15 amino acids. The germline CDR1 and CDR2 sequences are SGHRS and YFSETQ. V lost 4 bases, J lost 5 bases, and 7 bases stayed unmatched. CDR3 region: CASSQGLEMTGELFF. The CDR3, as DNA: TGCGCCAGCAGCCAGGGACTAGAGATGACCGGGGAGCTGTTTTTT.

V gene TRBV7-3 combines with J gene TRBJ2-1; tentative D call: TRBD2 (6 bases). Trimming took 5 bases from V and 7 from J, leaving 15 bases between them. The CDR3 is 14 amino acids. From germline, CDR1 is SGHTA and CDR2 FQGTGA. The CDR3 loop reads CASSLGTRLNEQFF. CDR3 in DNA: TGTGCCAGCAGCCTTGGGACTCGCCTAAATGAGCAGTTCTTC.

The CDR3 sequence is CASSSGTYQETQYF. The DNA of the CDR3 is TGTGCCAGCAGCTCAGGGACATACCAAGAGACCCAGTACTTC. The V call is TRBV7-9, the J call TRBJ2-5, with D possibly matching TRBD1 (6 bases). The CDR3 runs 14 residues. V was cut by 4 bases and J by 0 bases, with 9 bases left in between. CDR1 and CDR2 from the germline V gene are SEHNR and FQNEAQ (reference sequence).

With respect to this clone: Other DNA sequences of this sample code for an identical CDR3. The chain's CDR3 is CATSRDRATGELFF. CDR3 nucleotide sequence: TGTGCCACCAGCAGAGACAGGGCCACCGGGGAGCTGTTTTTT. The chain links TRBV15 to TRBJ2-2, with D perhaps TRBD1 (5 bases). The germline V and J ends were trimmed by 0 bases and 4 bases, with 6 bases remaining between them. Germline CDR1 LNHNV, CDR2 YYDKDF (reference sequence). There are 14 residues in the CDR3.

CDR3 sequence: CSFRGTSSYEQYF. CDR3 nucleotide sequence: TGCAGCTTCAGGGGAACCAGCTCCTACGAGCAGTACTTC. The chain combines TRBV29-1 with TRBJ2-7; weak D call: TRBD1 (6 bases). Germline loops: CDR1 SQVTM, CDR2 ANQGSEA. V lost 8 bases, J lost 0 bases, and 14 bases lay in between. The CDR3 runs 13 residues.

This clone was observed a few times. Other DNA variants within this sample encode the same CDR3. The V gene is TRBV3-1 (or the pseudogene TRBV3-2), the J gene TRBJ1-6; 8 bases are shared with TRBD1. V gave up 3 bases and J gave up 5 bases; unmatched junction bases: 0. Per germline, CDR1 LGHDT and CDR2 YNNKEL (reference sequence). The CDR3 runs 14 residues. This chain's CDR3 is CASSQGQDNSPLHF. In nucleotides, the CDR3 is TGTGCCAGCAGCCAGGGACAGGATAATTCACCCCTCCACTTT.

V usage is TRBV4-2 and J usage is TRBJ2-1, with 8 bases aligning to TRBD2. This CDR3 region has 15 residues. V gave up 4 bases and J gave up 6 bases; unmatched junction bases: 8. Germline lookup yields CDR1 LGHNA and CDR2 YNFKEQ. The CDR3 region has the DNA TGTGCCAGCAGCCCCCTCGGGAGGGCACTCAATGAGCAGTTCTTC. Protein: CASSPLGRALNEQFF.

In this sample, this clone turned up a few times. This chain joins TRBV19 and TRBJ1-5; D unresolved. From germline, CDR1 is LNHDA and CDR2 SQIVND (reference sequence). V lost 2 bases and J 9 bases, leaving 11 bases between the germline ends. This CDR3 is 13 amino acids long. CDR3: CASSITWRGPQHF. The CDR3 bases are TGTGCCAGTAGTATAACCTGGCGGGGGCCCCAGCATTTT.

This rearrangement joins TRBV2 to TRBJ2-1; D gene unclear. Between the trimmed V and J ends, which lost 6 bases and 9 bases, there was a span of 15 bases. Germline V gene lookup returns CDR1 SNHLY and CDR2 FYNNEI. CDR3 length: 13 amino acids. The CDR3 sequence: CASSRDPAAEQFF. The CDR3 DNA follows: TGTGCCAGCAGCCGAGACCCCGCGGCTGAGCAGTTCTTC.

The V call is TRBV6-6, the J call TRBJ1-2; D might be TRBD1 (5 bases). The CDR3 runs to 14 residues. Germline V gene sequence: CDR1 MNHNY, CDR2 SVGAGI (reference sequence). Trimming cost V 2 bases and J 6 bases, with 13 bases left between them. The CDR3 protein is CASSYGGGINGYTF. The CDR3 coding sequence is TGTGCCAGCAGTTACGGCGGGGGTATTAATGGCTACACCTTC.

The J gene is TRBJ1-6, the V gene TRBV4-1; 7 bases are a match to TRBD1. CDR1 is MGHRA and CDR2 is YSYEKL in the germline V gene. This CDR3 spans 16 amino acids. V trimming: 0 bases; J trimming: 8 bases; junction bases outside the gene matches: 7. In DNA form, the CDR3 reads TGCGCCAGCAGCCAAGATATACAGGGGTTTGATTCACCCCTCCACTTT. As protein: CASSQDIQGFDSPLHF.

V gene TRBV11-2 combines with J gene TRBJ1-1; D is unclear. In germline, CDR1 is SGHAT, CDR2 FQNNGV. Trimming shortened V by 5 bases and J by 4 bases, and 8 bases separated the two germline ends. The CDR3 sequence is 12 residues long. CDR3 region: CASSLTSTEAFF. In DNA form, the CDR3 reads TGTGCCAGCAGCCTTACGAGCACTGAAGCTTTCTTT.

V usage is TRBV7-9 and J usage is TRBJ1-4, with D unclear. V was shortened by 0 bases and J by 8 bases, with 16 bases between the two germline ends. This CDR3 has 16 amino acids. Per germline, CDR1 SEHNR and CDR2 FQNEAQ (reference sequence). CDR3 coding DNA: TGTGCCAGCAGCTTAGCAGCGCTGGAGCTTGGGGAAAAACTGTTTTTT. This sequence encodes CASSLAALELGEKLFF.

A few counts support this clone. The chain links TRBV7-2 to TRBJ1-5, with 10 bases that match TRBD1. Losses at the gene ends were 5 bases for V and 4 bases for J; bases not matched to a gene: 2. The germline CDR1 and CDR2 sequences are SGHTA and FQGNSA. This CDR3 has 14 residues. The CDR3 bases are TGTGCCAGCAGCCCGGACAGGGGGAATCAGCCCCAGCATTTT. Translating it yields CASSPDRGNQPQHF.

This rearrangement joins TRBV6-5 to TRBJ1-5, with no clear D. Trimming removed 0 bases at V and 7 bases at J, with 7 bases between. The CDR3 sequence is 13 residues long. CDR1 and CDR2 from the germline V gene are MNHEY and SVGAGI. CDR3 region: CASSYSGRQPQHF. DNA of the CDR3: TGTGCCAGCAGTTACTCGGGGAGGCAGCCCCAGCATTTT.

The rearrangement joins TRBV3-1 (or the pseudogene TRBV3-2) to TRBJ2-2; D is ambiguous. The germline CDR1 and CDR2 sequences are LGHDT and YNNKEL (reference sequence). The CDR3 runs 11 residues. V was shortened by 4 bases and J by 5 bases, with 2 bases between the two germline ends. The DNA of the CDR3 is TGTGCCAGCAGCCTAACCGGGGAGCTGTTTTTT. Its translation: CASSLTGELFF.

This chain links TRBV9 with TRBJ1-6; no clear D gene. V dropped 0 bases and J dropped 13 bases, with 11 bases sitting between them. The CDR3 has 13 residues. Germline V gene lookup returns CDR1 SGDLS and CDR2 YYNGEE. The CDR3 protein is CASSVGERGPLHF. CDR3 DNA sequence: TGTGCCAGCAGCGTAGGGGAGCGAGGGCCCCTCCACTTT.

The chain joins TRBV9 to TRBJ2-4, with a weak D call TRBD1 (6 bases). The CDR3 is made up of 14 amino acids. Germline V lookup: CDR1 SGDLS, CDR2 YYNGEE. Deletions cut 0 bases from V and 5 bases from J, with 9 bases between. CDR3: CASSVGTDQNIQYF. CDR3 in DNA: TGTGCCAGCAGCGTAGGGACAGACCAAAACATTCAGTACTTC.

Note on this clone: This sample includes further DNA sequences coding for the same CDR3. The genes are TRBV5-1 and TRBJ1-1, with D possibly TRBD1 on 6 matching bases. Deletions cut 0 bases from V and 1 base from J, with 10 bases between. The length of the CDR3 is 15 residues. CDR1 is SGHRS and CDR2 is YFSETQ in the germline V gene. CDR3 sequence (DNA): TGCGCCAGCAGCTTGGAGGACAGCTCGAACACTGAAGCTTTCTTT. Translating it yields CASSLEDSSNTEAFF.

V usage is TRBV19 and J usage is TRBJ1-1, with 7 bases that match TRBD1. Germline trimming cut 5 bases from V and 4 bases from J; bases unmatched to any gene: 10. Germline V gene sequence: CDR1 LNHDA, CDR2 SQIVND (reference sequence). The CDR3 totals 15 residues. The CDR3 sequence: CASSVQGTGGTEAFF. DNA for the CDR3: TGTGCCAGTAGTGTACAGGGGACTGGGGGCACTGAAGCTTTCTTT.

This chain uses TRBV2 with TRBJ1-5, with a possible D match to TRBD1 (6 bases). V lost 6 bases and J 7 bases, leaving 19 bases between the germline ends. The CDR3 has 15 residues. CDR1 and CDR2 from the germline V gene are SNHLY and FYNNEI. In nucleotides, the CDR3 is TGTGCCAGCAGCCCCCGGGGGGCGAGGTCCCAGCCCCAGCATTTT. Translating gives CASSPRGARSQPQHF.